The sequence of this TCR beta chain was determined in a study of T cell clonotyping in hematopoietic cell transplantation. Method: immunoSEQ multiplex PCR; TCRdb's copy keeps in-frame clones and lacks some. The sample records about 27,000 clones, approximately 94% being singletons. V gave up 5 bases and J gave up 4 bases; unmatched junction bases: 7. CDR1 and CDR2 (germline): GTSNPN, SVGIG (reference sequence). The CDR3 sequence is 14 residues long. The rearrangement links TRBV30 to TRBJ2-2; TRBD1 agrees at 7 bases. The sequence came from a man in his fifties or sixties in good health. Some clones in this sample may be carry-over from other donors' samples. Sequences were obtained from peripheral blood mononuclear cells. CDR3 bases: TGTGCCTGGGCCGGGACAGCGACCACCGGGGAGCTGTTTTTT. It yields the protein CAWAGTATTGELFF.